These 19 T cell receptor beta chains were all obtained from the same sample, sequenced in a study of T cells in Graves' hyperthyroidism and ophthalmopathy. Researchers took RNA transcripts and amplified the TCR beta CDR3 regions from them. First-round RT-PCR targeting the TCR CDR3 was performed with the HTBI primer set. TCRdb re-called the multiplex PCR reads with MiXCR, one entry per CDR3 protein. The sample lists around 450,000 distinct CDR3 sequences; about 13% were seen once. The sequenced sample consisted of blood. The origin of the receptors is a woman younger than 30 with Graves' hyperthyroidism.

In this sample, this clonotype turned up many times. The chain is built from TRBV3-1 and TRBJ1-3; D gene ambiguous. Germline lookup yields CDR1 LGHDT and CDR2 YNNKEL (reference sequence). V lost 0 bases and J 0 bases, leaving 3 bases between the germline ends. This CDR3 has 14 amino acids. The CDR3 loop is CASSQEGSGNTIYF. In nucleotides, the CDR3 is TGTGCCAGCAGCCAAGAGGGCTCTGGAAACACCATATATTTT. Together with reference TRBV3-1 and TRBJ1-3, the CDR3 gives the full variable domain: DTAVSQTPKYLVTQMGNDKSIKCEQNLGHDTMYWYKQDSKKFLKIMFSYNNKELIINETVPNRFSPKSPDKAHLNLHINSLELGDSAVYFCASSQEGSGNTIYFGEGSWLTVV.

The rearrangement joins TRBV7-9 to TRBJ1-5; possibly TRBD1 for D (5 bases). The CDR3 contains 15 residues. Trimming shortened V by 1 base and J by 7 bases, and 14 bases separated the two germline ends. Germline V gene sequence: CDR1 SEHNR, CDR2 FQNEAQ (reference sequence). The DNA for the CDR3 is TGTGCCAGCAGCTTAGATTCAGGGAGGGAACAGCCCCAGCATTTT. This gives the protein CASSLDSGREQPQHF.

This clonotype was observed at least ten times. The gene calls are TRBV28 and TRBJ1-1, with D possibly TRBD1 on 6 matching bases. CDR3 length: 14 residues. The germline V and J ends were trimmed by 5 bases and 0 bases, with 10 bases remaining between them. CDR1 is MDHEN, CDR2 SYDVKM, per germline. CDR3 nucleotide sequence: TGTGCCAGCAGTCCCGGACAGCTGAACACTGAAGCTTTCTTT. Residues: CASSPGQLNTEAFF.

This clonotype was counted ten times or more. The chain combines TRBV20-1 with TRBJ2-2; D ambiguous. Trimming shortened V by 0 bases and J by 0 bases, and 2 bases separated the two germline ends. The germline gives CDR1 DFQATT, CDR2 SNEGSKA (reference sequence). The CDR3 totals 13 residues. CDR3 nucleotides: TGCAGTGCTAGAGATACGAACACCGGGGAGCTGTTTTTT. Residues: CSARDTNTGELFF.

In its sample, this clonotype was seen many times. The chain recombines TRBV27 with TRBJ1-1; 7 bases map to TRBD1. This CDR3 is built from 15 residues. Germline CDR1 MNHEY, CDR2 SMNVEV (reference sequence). V shed 1 base, J shed 1 base, and the junction held 3 bases outside the gene matches. CDR3 bases: TGTGCCAGCAGTTTATATACAGGGGCGAACACTGAAGCTTTCTTT. Encoded protein: CASSLYTGANTEAFF.

This clonotype was seen a handful of times. The chain couples TRBV6-1 to TRBJ2-1; TRBD1 or TRBD2 may be the D gene (5 bases each). Between the trimmed V and J ends, which lost 6 bases and 10 bases, there was a span of 19 bases. CDR1 is MNHNS, CDR2 SASEGT, per germline. The CDR3 sequence is 14 residues long. CDR3 sequence: CASREILGDREQFF. The DNA for the CDR3 is TGTGCCAGCAGAGAGATCTTGGGGGATCGAGAGCAGTTCTTC.

V usage is TRBV6-1 and J usage is TRBJ1-1; TRBD1 might be the D (6 bases). Germline values: CDR1 MNHNS, CDR2 SASEGT. Trimming cost V 6 bases and J 4 bases, with 12 bases left between them. This CDR3 has 13 amino acids. The CDR3 region is CASRQQGGTEAFF. In nucleotides, the CDR3 is TGTGCCAGCAGACAACAGGGTGGCACTGAAGCTTTCTTT.

This clonotype was seen at least ten times. The rearrangement uses TRBV5-8 and TRBJ1-1, with D possibly matching TRBD1 (5 bases). V was cut by 1 base and J by 5 bases, with 12 bases left in between. The CDR3 runs 14 residues. Germline-derived CDR1 and CDR2 are SGHTS and YDEGEE. The CDR3 is CASSLQGSGTEAFF. DNA of the CDR3: TGTGCCAGCAGCTTGCAGGGTAGCGGTACTGAAGCTTTCTTT.

J is TRBJ2-5 and V is TRBV6-2 or TRBV6-3; TRBD1 agrees at 8 bases. Per the germline V gene, CDR1 is MNHEY and CDR2 is SVGEGT. V shed 4 bases, J shed 5 bases, and the junction held 12 bases outside the gene matches. This CDR3 has 16 residues. CDR3 loop: CASSLGFDRGSETQYF. The DNA for the CDR3 is TGTGCCAGCAGTTTGGGGTTCGACAGGGGTTCGGAGACCCAGTACTTC.

The table lists this clonotype with many counts. This sequence joins TRBV4-1 and TRBJ2-1; D not certain. CDR1 and CDR2 from the germline V gene are MGHRA and YSYEKL. The CDR3 loop spans 14 amino acids. V was clipped by 6 bases and J by 0 bases, with 9 bases between them. For the CDR3, the DNA is TGCGCCAGCAGTGGGGTTAGCTCCTACAATGAGCAGTTCTTC. It encodes CASSGVSSYNEQFF.

In its sample, this clonotype was seen many times. The CDR3 loop is CASSSTGQTLDTQYF. CDR3 in DNA: TGCGCCAGCAGCTCAACCGGGCAGACTCTAGATACGCAGTATTTT. The V gene is TRBV5-1, the J gene TRBJ2-3, with no clear D. Trimming pared 3 bases from V and 5 bases from J, leaving 16 bases between. Germline V gene sequence: CDR1 SGHRS, CDR2 YFSETQ. This CDR3 comprises 15 residues.

The sample holds a few counts of this clonotype. The CDR3 DNA sequence: TGTGCCAGCAGTCAATCGATCATGCAAGCTTTCTTT. It specifies CASSQSIMQAFF. The chain carries TRBV6-5 and TRBJ1-1; D is unclear. Germline V gene sequence: CDR1 MNHEY, CDR2 SVGAGI. The CDR3 has 12 residues. The germline V and J ends were trimmed by 5 bases and 9 bases, with 13 bases remaining between them.

The CDR3 spells CASRPTSQPEQFF. The CDR3 bases are TGTGCCAGCAGACCCACTAGCCAACCTGAGCAGTTCTTC. This chain joins TRBV6-2 or TRBV6-3 and TRBJ2-1, with a possible D match to TRBD2 (6 bases). CDR3 length equals 13 residues. Trimming removed 6 bases from V and 9 bases from J, with 15 bases in between. Germline V gene sequence: CDR1 MNHEY, CDR2 SVGEGT.

Ten or more counts support this clonotype. The chain joins TRBV6-1 to TRBJ1-4, with 7 positions matching TRBD1. Germline CDR1 is MNHNS and CDR2 is SASEGT. Trimming cost V 4 bases and J 5 bases; bases outside gene matches: 4. The CDR3 runs 14 residues. CDR3 DNA sequence: TGTGCCAGCAGTGGGGACAGCGAGAATGAAAAACTGTTTTTT. Amino acid sequence: CASSGDSENEKLFF.

This clonotype was seen only a few times. The chain recombines TRBV5-4 with TRBJ2-4; possible D gene TRBD2, 5 bases. The CDR3 length is 14 residues. Germline assignment: CDR1 SGHNT and CDR2 YYREEE (reference sequence). V was cut by 2 bases and J by 5 bases, with 11 bases left in between. CDR3 sequence (DNA): TGTGCCAGCAGCTTTCGTAGCGTTGAAAACATTCAGTACTTC. It is translated as CASSFRSVENIQYF. The variable domain in full, completed from reference TRBV5-4 and TRBJ2-4, reads ETGVTQSPTHLIKTRGQQVTLRCSSQSGHNTVSWYQQALGQGPQFIFQYYREEENGRGNFPPRFSGLQFPNYSSELNVNALELDDSALYLCASSFRSVENIQYFGAGTRLSVL.

The CDR3 nucleotides are TGCGCCAGCAGCCAAGACGGGGGGGGCCGGGAGACCCAGTACTTC. It yields the protein CASSQDGGGRETQYF. The chain employs TRBV4-1 and TRBJ2-5; TRBD2 matches at 8 bases. CDR3 length equals 15 residues. From germline, CDR1 is MGHRA and CDR2 YSYEKL. V was clipped by 0 bases and J by 5 bases; unmatched bases: 5.

Many counts were recorded for this clonotype. The chain is built from TRBV7-9 and TRBJ2-5, with 7 bases aligning to TRBD2. V shed 6 bases and J 5 bases; nucleotides not matched to a gene: 9. Germline V gives CDR1 SEHNR, CDR2 FQNEAQ (reference sequence). The CDR3 is 14 residues long. CDR3 amino acids: CASSLRRELETQYF. In DNA, the CDR3 is TGTGCCAGCAGTCTAAGGCGGGAGTTGGAGACCCAGTACTTC.

In the case of this clonotype: One end of the junction is discordant with germline, which a read error may explain. The rearrangement links TRBV5-1 to TRBJ2-2; TRBD1 aligns across 7 bases. CDR1 and CDR2 from the germline V gene are SGHRS and YFSETQ. This CDR3 is built from 15 residues. In DNA, the CDR3 is TGTGCCAGCAGCCCTGACAGGGCCAGGGCCGGGGAGCTGTTTTTT. It encodes CASSPDRARAGELFF.

This clonotype was detected many times. The rearrangement uses TRBV27 and TRBJ1-2, with D possibly matching TRBD1 (6 bases). CDR1 is MNHEY and CDR2 is SMNVEV in the germline V gene (reference sequence). Trimming cost V 6 bases and J 4 bases, with 15 bases left between them. This CDR3 has 14 amino acids. This CDR3 is CASSSQGDGYGYTF. The DNA of the CDR3 is TGTGCCAGCAGCTCACAGGGAGACGGCTATGGCTACACCTTC.